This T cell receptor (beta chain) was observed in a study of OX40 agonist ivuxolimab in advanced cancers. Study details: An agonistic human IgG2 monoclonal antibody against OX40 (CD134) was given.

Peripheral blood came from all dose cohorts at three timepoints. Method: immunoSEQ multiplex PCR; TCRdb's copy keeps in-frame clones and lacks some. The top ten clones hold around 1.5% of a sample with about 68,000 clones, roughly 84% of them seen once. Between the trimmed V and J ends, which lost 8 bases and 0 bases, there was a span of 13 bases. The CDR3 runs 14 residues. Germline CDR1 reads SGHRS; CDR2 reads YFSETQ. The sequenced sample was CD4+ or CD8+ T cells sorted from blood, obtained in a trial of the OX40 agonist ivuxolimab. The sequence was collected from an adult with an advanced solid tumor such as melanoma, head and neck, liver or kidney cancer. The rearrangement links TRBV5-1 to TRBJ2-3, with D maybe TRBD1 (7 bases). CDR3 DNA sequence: TGCGCCAGTACAGGGGAGGATAGCACAGATACGCAGTATTTT. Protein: CASTGEDSTDTQYF.